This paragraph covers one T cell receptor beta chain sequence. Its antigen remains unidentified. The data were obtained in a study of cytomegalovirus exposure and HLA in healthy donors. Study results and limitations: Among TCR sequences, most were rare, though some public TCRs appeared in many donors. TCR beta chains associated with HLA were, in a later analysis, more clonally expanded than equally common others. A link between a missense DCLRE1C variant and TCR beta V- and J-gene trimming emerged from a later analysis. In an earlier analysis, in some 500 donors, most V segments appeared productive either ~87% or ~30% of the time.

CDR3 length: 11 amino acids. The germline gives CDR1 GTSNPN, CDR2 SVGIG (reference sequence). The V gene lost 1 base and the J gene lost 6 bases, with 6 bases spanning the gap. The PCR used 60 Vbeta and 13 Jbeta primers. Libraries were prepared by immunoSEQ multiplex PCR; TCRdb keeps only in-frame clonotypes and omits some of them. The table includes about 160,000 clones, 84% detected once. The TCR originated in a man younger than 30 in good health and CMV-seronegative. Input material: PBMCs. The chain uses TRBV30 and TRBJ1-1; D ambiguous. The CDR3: CAWSDTAEAFF. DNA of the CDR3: TGTGCCTGGAGTGATACAGCTGAAGCTTTCTTT.